This is a list of T cell receptor beta chains from one sample in a study of T cell responses to AZD1222 COVID-19 vaccine. Data came from immunoSEQ multiplex PCR; TCRdb stores just in-frame clones and leaves some out. The table records approximately 84,000 clones, around 87% of them present only once. The starting material was peripheral blood, obtained on day 0 of AZD1222 vaccination. The receptors here all came from an adult in good health. The CDR3 runs from the conserved cysteine through the conserved F or W. Each record gives: V gene, D gene, CDR3 length, J gene, clone size, CDR3 DNA, CDR3 protein. A D gene is named only where the DNA matches it firmly. Rows may omit the clone size; those that give it use once, few, many or a size class.

>TRBV28|NA|16|TRBJ2-1|many
TGTGCCAGCAGAAATCGACAGATCGGCTCCTACAATGAGCAGTTCTTC
CASRNRQIGSYNEQFF
>TRBV28|NA|16|TRBJ1-5|NA
TGTGCCAGCAGTCTAATTCAACGAGGGGGGAGTCAGCCCCAGCATTTT
CASSLIQRGGSQPQHF
>TRBV7-6|NA|13|TRBJ2-5|NA
TGTGCCAGCAGCGCGGGACCGCAAGAGACCCAGTACTTC
CASSAGPQETQYF
>TRBV30|NA|14|TRBJ2-3|NA
TGTGCCTGGAGCGGGCAGTTATACACAGATACGCAGTATTTT
CAWSGQLYTDTQYF
>TRBV7-2|TRBD1|15|TRBJ2-7|NA
TGTGCCAGCAGCTTAGTGACAGGGAGCTCCTACGAGCAGTACTTC
CASSLVTGSSYEQYF
>TRBV30|NA|12|TRBJ1-1|NA
TGTGCCTGGACAGGGCGGAACACTGAAGCTTTCTTT
CAWTGRNTEAFF
>TRBV6-1|NA|15|TRBJ2-7|once
TGTGCCAGCAGTGAGGGGGCTATACTCTCCTACGAGCAGTACTTC
CASSEGAILSYEQYF
>TRBV7-9|TRBD1|16|TRBJ2-2|NA
TGTGCCAGCAGCTATCCCTCAACAGGGGCGGGCGGGGAGCTGTTTTTT
CASSYPSTGAGGELFF
>TRBV3-1/TRBV3-2|TRBD2|15|TRBJ2-1|NA
TGTGCCAGCAGCCTTAGCGGGAGGGACTACAATGAGCAGTTCTTC
CASSLSGRDYNEQFF
>TRBV28|NA|15|TRBJ1-1|NA
TGTGCCAGCAGTTTATCTTCGGCAGGGTCCACTGAAGCTTTCTTT
CASSLSSAGSTEAFF
>TRBV30|NA|13|TRBJ2-1|once
TGTGCCTGGACCGGGCTGGGCTACAATGAGCAGTTCTTC
CAWTGLGYNEQFF
>TRBV15|NA|17|TRBJ2-3|NA
TGTGCCACCAGCAGAGATCGTGGGGTTGGGGTCACAGATACGCAGTATTTT
CATSRDRGVGVTDTQYF
>TRBV5-6|NA|17|TRBJ2-6|NA
TGTGCCAGCAGCTCAAAAATCCGGGGTTTTGGGGCCAACGTCCTGACTTTC
CASSSKIRGFGANVLTF
>TRBV5-1|NA|13|TRBJ2-2|NA
TGCGCCAGCAGCATCGCCGACACCGGGGAGCTGTTTTTT
CASSIADTGELFF
>TRBV5-4|TRBD1|15|TRBJ2-5|NA
TGTGCCAGCAGCTTGTCGACCGGGACAGTGGAGACCCAGTACTTC
CASSLSTGTVETQYF
>TRBV7-9|NA|10|TRBJ1-2|NA
TGTGCCAGCAGCTTAGGTGGGATTAGCTTC
CASSLGGISF